The clone carrying this T cell receptor beta chain occurred a few times. The CDR3 loop spans 14 amino acids. Germline-derived CDR1 and CDR2 are LGHDT and YNNKEL (reference sequence). V lost 4 bases and J lost 8, with 17 bases in between. This record belongs to a study of control samples from healthy donors and cancer patients. Method: immunoSEQ multiplex PCR; TCRdb's copy keeps in-frame clones and lacks some. The repertoire holds about 170,000 clones, with about 90% as singletons. Material: blood. This receptor was taken from a woman in her forties in good health. The chain couples TRBV3-1 (or the pseudogene TRBV3-2) to TRBJ1-1; no definite D call. DNA for the CDR3: TGTGCCAGCAGCCCCCGCGACTCTACGATAGAAGCTTTCTTT. Encoded protein: CASSPRDSTIEAFF.